One sample yielded the 23 T cell receptor beta chains listed below, sequenced in a study of blood T cell repertoires in COVID-19. Method: immunoSEQ multiplex PCR; TCRdb's copy keeps in-frame clones and lacks some. The data hold under 150,000 clones, with approximately 89% observed a single time. The sequencing sample was made of peripheral blood. These receptors all come from a human donor in a cohort sampled during active COVID-19.

The chain recombines TRBV10-3 with TRBJ1-2; tentatively, D is TRBD1 (6 bases). The V gene lost 5 bases and the J gene lost 4 bases, with 17 bases spanning the gap. CDR1 is ENHRY and CDR2 is SYGVKD in the germline V gene. The length of the CDR3 is 15 residues. The CDR3 loop reads CAISNLQGGGYGYTF. CDR3 bases: TGTGCCATCAGTAATTTACAGGGTGGAGGCTATGGCTACACCTTC.

This chain connects TRBV19 to TRBJ1-1, with 9 bases that match TRBD1. Germline V lookup: CDR1 LNHDA, CDR2 SQIVND (reference sequence). The CDR3 sequence is 15 residues long. V lost 4 bases, J lost 4 bases, and 7 bases stayed unmatched. The CDR3 protein is CASSRTGEFATEAFF. CDR3 DNA sequence: TGTGCCAGTAGTAGGACAGGGGAGTTTGCCACTGAAGCTTTCTTT. Complete variable domain (other parts from reference TRBV19 and TRBJ1-1): DGGITQSPKYLFRKEGQNVTLSCEQNLNHDAMYWYRQDPGQGLRLIYYSQIVNDFQKGDIAEGYSVSREKKESFPLTVTSAQKNPTAFYLCASSRTGEFATEAFFGQGTRLTVV.

The chain has TRBV29-1 and TRBJ1-2; a weak D match, TRBD1 (5 bases). Germline-derived CDR1 and CDR2 are SQVTM and ANQGSEA. This CDR3 is 13 amino acids long. DNA for the CDR3: TGCGGGAGCGGCGGAGGGGTTAACTATGGCTACACCTTC. Translated: CGSGGGVNYGYTF.

The chain links TRBV24-1 to TRBJ2-1, with TRBD2 matching 8 bases. This CDR3 spans 16 amino acids. V dropped 1 base and J dropped 6; count of bases not matched to a gene: 7. Germline V gives CDR1 KGHDR, CDR2 SFDVKD. The CDR3 DNA reads as TGTGCCACCAGTGATTTCCACGGACTAGCTCTCAATGAGCAGTTCTTC. This translates into CATSDFHGLALNEQFF.

The gene calls are TRBV7-9 and TRBJ2-7; the D gene is possibly TRBD1 (6 bases). The CDR3 is 15 residues long. Germline CDR1 reads SEHNR; CDR2 reads FQNEAQ (reference sequence). Trimming cost V 6 bases and J 5 bases, with 20 bases left between them. CDR3 DNA: TGTGCCAGCAGTCCCCCGGGGACATTGGCAAACGAGCAGTACTTC. Amino acid sequence: CASSPPGTLANEQYF.

The chain links TRBV4-2 to TRBJ2-2; 10 nucleotides align to TRBD2. Germline assignment: CDR1 LGHNA and CDR2 YNFKEQ. The V segment lost 4 bases and the J segment 5 bases; nucleotides outside the gene matches: 4. This CDR3 is built from 15 residues. The chain's CDR3 is CASSPSTSGTGELFF. In DNA, the CDR3 is TGTGCCAGCAGCCCATCGACTAGCGGGACCGGGGAGCTGTTTTTT.

The chain employs TRBV9 and TRBJ1-2; D remains ambiguous. The V gene lost 1 base and the J gene lost 3 bases, with 13 bases spanning the gap. The germline CDR1 and CDR2 sequences are SGDLS and YYNGEE. The CDR3 is made up of 15 amino acids. CDR3 in DNA: TGTGCCAGCAGCGTATCGGGGAGCTCGTACTATGGCTACACCTTC. Translation gives CASSVSGSSYYGYTF. Looking up the rest from reference TRBV9 and TRBJ1-2 gives the full variable domain: DSGVTQTPKHLITATGQRVTLRCSPRSGDLSVYWYQQSLDQGLQFLIQYYNGEERAKGNILERFSAQQFPDLHSELNLSSLELGDSALYFCASSVSGSSYYGYTFGSGTRLTVV.

This chain connects TRBV5-6 to TRBJ1-6; D not resolved. The CDR3 consists of 13 residues. Trimming stripped 4 bases from V and 9 bases from J, with 11 bases between. Germline assignment: CDR1 SGHDT and CDR2 YYEEEE. CDR3 nucleotide sequence: TGTGCCAGCAGCCCTAAGGGAGCTTCACCCCTCCACTTT. Its protein is CASSPKGASPLHF.

This clone was observed a handful of times. The genes are TRBV30 and TRBJ2-7; 9 positions agree with TRBD1. The CDR3 spans 13 residues. Germline CDR1 GTSNPN, CDR2 SVGIG (reference sequence). V was clipped by 2 bases and J by 4 bases; unmatched bases: 3. This CDR3 is CAWSRDRVYEQYF. DNA of the CDR3: TGTGCCTGGAGTCGGGACAGGGTTTACGAGCAGTACTTC.

V gene TRBV3-1 (or the pseudogene TRBV3-2) combines with J gene TRBJ2-5; D uncertain. The V gene lost 0 bases and the J gene lost 4 bases, with 3 bases spanning the gap. This CDR3 comprises 12 residues. Germline CDR1 reads LGHDT; CDR2 reads YNNKEL (reference sequence). CDR3 in DNA: TGTGCCAGCAGCCAAGATCGAGAGACCCAGTACTTC. Protein product: CASSQDRETQYF.

The chain carries TRBV6-5 and TRBJ1-2; no reliable D call. There are 13 residues in the CDR3. Trimming took off 4 bases at V and 5 bases at J, with 11 bases between the two ends. The germline V gene encodes CDR1 MNHEY and CDR2 SVGAGI. This chain's CDR3 is CASSFRLPYGYTF. Here the CDR3 DNA reads TGTGCCAGCAGTTTCAGACTACCTTATGGCTACACCTTC.

The chain uses TRBV2 and TRBJ2-1; D unclear. The germline V gene has CDR1 SNHLY and CDR2 FYNNEI. The CDR3 has 15 amino acids. V lost 1 base to trimming and J lost 0 bases, with 7 bases between them. CDR3 sequence reads: CASSEEASSYNEQFF. DNA for the CDR3: TGTGCCAGCAGTGAAGAGGCTAGCTCCTACAATGAGCAGTTCTTC.

This sequence joins TRBV3-1 (or the pseudogene TRBV3-2) and TRBJ1-2; D remains unclear. Germline V gene lookup returns CDR1 LGHDT and CDR2 YNNKEL (reference sequence). The CDR3 consists of 11 residues. V lost 0 bases and J 10 bases, leaving 6 bases between the germline ends. CDR3 nucleotide sequence: TGTGCCAGCAGCCAAGAACTTATCTACACCTTC. It encodes CASSQELIYTF.

The chain couples TRBV5-8 to TRBJ2-7; maybe TRBD1 (6 bases). Germline CDR1 reads SGHTS; CDR2 reads YDEGEE. V was clipped by 0 bases and J by 7 bases, with 11 bases between them. CDR3 length: 13 amino acids. The CDR3 DNA reads as TGTGCCAGCAGCTTGGGGCAGGGGTGGGAGCAGTACTTC. Its protein product is CASSLGQGWEQYF.

The J gene is TRBJ1-5, the V gene TRBV6-2 or TRBV6-3, with D tentatively TRBD1 (5 bases). Germline V CDR1 and CDR2: MNHEY, SVGEGT. V dropped 2 bases and J dropped 4 bases, with 12 bases sitting between them. This CDR3 is 15 amino acids long. The CDR3 coding sequence is TGTGCCAGCAGTTACACCTTCAGGGAAAATCAGCCCCAGCATTTT. Encoded protein: CASSYTFRENQPQHF.

The rearrangement links TRBV7-9 to TRBJ2-5, with 11 bases matching TRBD1. CDR1 is SEHNR, CDR2 FQNEAQ, per germline (reference sequence). J gave up 4 bases and V 5 bases, and 3 bases lay outside the gene matches. There are 14 residues in the CDR3. CDR3 nucleotide sequence: TGTGCCAGCAGCAGGACAGGGGGCAGAGAGACCCAGTACTTC. Protein sequence: CASSRTGGRETQYF.

The chain has TRBV10-3 and TRBJ1-5, with D uncertain. Germline CDR1 reads ENHRY; CDR2 reads SYGVKD. CDR3 length: 16 residues. The V end lost 3 bases, the J end lost 4 bases, and 16 bases lay between the germline ends. CDR3 DNA: TGTGCCATCAGTGACAACCCGGGGAAGGGAAATCAGCCCCAGCATTTT. Translation gives CAISDNPGKGNQPQHF.

The table lists this clone with a count of one. The rearrangement links TRBV9 to TRBJ2-7, with 7 bases aligning to TRBD1. The CDR3 spans 13 residues. Germline V CDR1 and CDR2: SGDLS, YYNGEE. With 4 bases clipped from V and 5 bases from J, the junction kept 6 bases outside the gene matches. The CDR3 is CASSTDRDHEQYF. Written as DNA, the CDR3 is TGTGCCAGCAGCACTGACAGGGACCACGAGCAGTACTTC.

This chain uses TRBV6-5 with TRBJ1-3; D possibly corresponds to TRBD1 (5 bases). Germline V CDR1 and CDR2: MNHEY, SVGAGI. V dropped 9 bases and J dropped 0 bases, with 9 bases sitting between them. The CDR3 consists of 13 residues. CDR3 sequence reads: CASRGGSGNTIYF. CDR3 in DNA: TGTGCCAGTCGCGGGGGCTCTGGAAACACCATATATTTT.

V and J are TRBV16 and TRBJ1-5; 8 nucleotides line up with TRBD1. The V segment lost 0 bases and the J segment 3 bases; nucleotides outside the gene matches: 1. Germline V gene sequence: CDR1 KGHSY, CDR2 FQNENV. The CDR3 loop spans 15 amino acids. Written as DNA, the CDR3 is TGTGCCAGCAGCCAATCGGGACAGGACAATCAGCCCCAGCATTTT. Residues: CASSQSGQDNQPQHF.

J is TRBJ2-3 and V is TRBV5-4; 7 nucleotides line up with TRBD2. This CDR3 region has 15 residues. Germline CDR1 is SGHNT and CDR2 is YYREEE (reference sequence). J was trimmed by 0 bases and V by 2 bases; bases with no gene match: 3. The CDR3 protein is CASSFSGFSTDTQYF. The CDR3 DNA reads TGTGCCAGCAGCTTTAGCGGGTTTAGCACAGATACGCAGTATTTT.

The rearrangement links TRBV3-1 (or the pseudogene TRBV3-2) to TRBJ1-2; D call uncertain. CDR1 and CDR2 (germline): LGHDT, YNNKEL (reference sequence). This CDR3 comprises 13 residues. The V end lost 1 base, the J end lost 8 bases, and 11 bases lay between the germline ends. CDR3 DNA sequence: TGTGCCAGCAGCCAAGTCGTTCCGTTAGGCTACACCTTC. This gives the protein CASSQVVPLGYTF.

This sequence joins TRBV7-8 and TRBJ1-1; tentatively, D is TRBD1 (5 bases). CDR1 and CDR2 (germline): SGHVS, FQNEAQ. The CDR3 runs to 15 residues. V lost 5 bases and J 3 bases, leaving 16 bases between the germline ends. The CDR3 sequence is CASSDRVAWYTEAFF. The CDR3 DNA sequence: TGTGCCAGCAGCGACAGAGTCGCGTGGTACACTGAAGCTTTCTTT.